These T cell receptor beta chains were read from a single sample in a study of T cell responses to AZD1222 COVID-19 vaccine. Produced via immunoSEQ multiplex PCR; TCRdb's table is partial and in-frame only. The sample lists about 140,000 clones, about 92% occurring once. Material: peripheral blood, obtained on day 0 of AZD1222 vaccination. The receptor source for this set is an adult in good health. CDR3s include the opening cysteine and the closing phenylalanine or tryptophan. Fields, in order: clone size, V gene, D gene, J gene, CDR3 length, CDR3 DNA, CDR3 protein. A D gene is named only where the DNA matches it firmly. Clone size, where shown, is once, few, many, or a class for clones that have expanded.

few	TRBV4-1	.	TRBJ2-2	13	TGCGCCAGCAGCCATTATGGCACCGGGGAGCTGTTTTTT	CASSHYGTGELFF
.	TRBV6-5	.	TRBJ2-2	14	TGTGCCAGCAGTTCGGGCGGGAACACCGGGGAGCTGTTTTTT	CASSSGGNTGELFF
.	TRBV11-2	.	TRBJ2-1	13	TGTGCCAGCAGCTTAGTGGGCGGGCGAGCGCAGTTCTTC	CASSLVGGRAQFF
.	TRBV21-1	.	TRBJ2-7	16	TGTGCCAGCAGCAAAGGTAAGGCAGGGGAGAACTACGAGCAGTACTTC	CASSKGKAGENYEQYF
.	TRBV4-3	TRBD2	TRBJ2-7	15	TGCGCCAGCAGCCTACGAGCGGGGGGCTCCTACGAGCAGTACTTC	CASSLRAGGSYEQYF
once	TRBV3-1/TRBV3-2	.	TRBJ1-2	12	TGTGCCAGCAGCCAATTAGGGACTGGCTACACCTTC	CASSQLGTGYTF
.	TRBV29-1	.	TRBJ1-3	11	TGCAGCGTTGAAGATCAGAGAGTCATATATTTT	CSVEDQRVIYF
.	TRBV19	TRBD2	TRBJ2-7	15	TGTGCCAGTACCTGGACTAGCGGGGGACCCTACGAGCAGTACTTC	CASTWTSGGPYEQYF
.	TRBV19	TRBD1	TRBJ2-7	14	TGTGCCAGTCGTACCGGGACAGGGACGTACGAGCAGTACTTC	CASRTGTGTYEQYF
.	TRBV19	.	TRBJ1-2	14	TGTGCCAGTAGTCCCCGGCGCTTTTCGGATGGCTACACCTTC	CASSPRRFSDGYTF
.	TRBV6-5	.	TRBJ2-2	15	TGTGCCAGCAGACCCGACCCCGGGTCACCCGGGGAGCTGTTTTTT	CASRPDPGSPGELFF
.	TRBV24-1	.	TRBJ2-2	14	TGTGCCACCAGTGGTGGGAGCCTCACCGGGGAGCTGTTTTTT	CATSGGSLTGELFF
.	TRBV19	.	TRBJ1-5	15	TGTGCCAGTAGTACCCTGGGCCCGAGCAATCAGCCCCAGCATTTT	CASSTLGPSNQPQHF
.	TRBV2	TRBD1	TRBJ1-1	19	TGTGCCAGCAGGGGACAGGGATTTTATAAGAGCCCTATTAACACTGAAGCTTTCTTT	CASRGQGFYKSPINTEAFF
.	TRBV11-1	.	TRBJ2-7	14	TGTGCCAGCAGACCCAACAGGGGAGGTCTCGAGCAGTACTTC	CASRPNRGGLEQYF
.	TRBV5-6	.	TRBJ2-7	12	TGTGCCAGCAGCTCGGACAACTACGAGCAGTACTTC	CASSSDNYEQYF
few	TRBV27	.	TRBJ2-5	14	TGTGCCAGCAGTTTAGCGAGGGGGGGGGAGACCCAGTACTTC	CASSLARGGETQYF